The TCR beta chain described here comes from a study of blood T cell repertoires in COVID-19. Looking at the study overall: Acute and convalescent COVID-19 specimens originated in the United States, Italy and Spain. T cells, B-cell-depleted T cells, or PBMCs provided the cDNA or gDNA that served as material.

Authors' processing steps: By means of reference gene primer amplification, nucleated cell counts were estimated. Sequenced by immunoSEQ multiplex PCR; TCRdb stores in-frame clones only, minus some. V, J and clone size are those of that table, while D and trimming were read from the DNA. Of approximately 190,000 clones in the sample, around 80% were seen once. Sequencing was performed on peripheral blood. The origin of this receptor is a human donor in a cohort sampled during active COVID-19.

CDR3 sequence: CASSPGLAAYTYEQYF. In DNA form, the CDR3 reads TGTGCCAGCAGCCCGGGACTAGCGGCATATACCTACGAGCAGTACTTC. The genes are TRBV5-4 and TRBJ2-7, with TRBD2 identical over 11 bases. Per the germline V gene, CDR1 is SGHNT and CDR2 is YYREEE (reference sequence). V shed 4 bases and J 2 bases; nucleotides not matched to a gene: 8. The CDR3 is 16 amino acids.